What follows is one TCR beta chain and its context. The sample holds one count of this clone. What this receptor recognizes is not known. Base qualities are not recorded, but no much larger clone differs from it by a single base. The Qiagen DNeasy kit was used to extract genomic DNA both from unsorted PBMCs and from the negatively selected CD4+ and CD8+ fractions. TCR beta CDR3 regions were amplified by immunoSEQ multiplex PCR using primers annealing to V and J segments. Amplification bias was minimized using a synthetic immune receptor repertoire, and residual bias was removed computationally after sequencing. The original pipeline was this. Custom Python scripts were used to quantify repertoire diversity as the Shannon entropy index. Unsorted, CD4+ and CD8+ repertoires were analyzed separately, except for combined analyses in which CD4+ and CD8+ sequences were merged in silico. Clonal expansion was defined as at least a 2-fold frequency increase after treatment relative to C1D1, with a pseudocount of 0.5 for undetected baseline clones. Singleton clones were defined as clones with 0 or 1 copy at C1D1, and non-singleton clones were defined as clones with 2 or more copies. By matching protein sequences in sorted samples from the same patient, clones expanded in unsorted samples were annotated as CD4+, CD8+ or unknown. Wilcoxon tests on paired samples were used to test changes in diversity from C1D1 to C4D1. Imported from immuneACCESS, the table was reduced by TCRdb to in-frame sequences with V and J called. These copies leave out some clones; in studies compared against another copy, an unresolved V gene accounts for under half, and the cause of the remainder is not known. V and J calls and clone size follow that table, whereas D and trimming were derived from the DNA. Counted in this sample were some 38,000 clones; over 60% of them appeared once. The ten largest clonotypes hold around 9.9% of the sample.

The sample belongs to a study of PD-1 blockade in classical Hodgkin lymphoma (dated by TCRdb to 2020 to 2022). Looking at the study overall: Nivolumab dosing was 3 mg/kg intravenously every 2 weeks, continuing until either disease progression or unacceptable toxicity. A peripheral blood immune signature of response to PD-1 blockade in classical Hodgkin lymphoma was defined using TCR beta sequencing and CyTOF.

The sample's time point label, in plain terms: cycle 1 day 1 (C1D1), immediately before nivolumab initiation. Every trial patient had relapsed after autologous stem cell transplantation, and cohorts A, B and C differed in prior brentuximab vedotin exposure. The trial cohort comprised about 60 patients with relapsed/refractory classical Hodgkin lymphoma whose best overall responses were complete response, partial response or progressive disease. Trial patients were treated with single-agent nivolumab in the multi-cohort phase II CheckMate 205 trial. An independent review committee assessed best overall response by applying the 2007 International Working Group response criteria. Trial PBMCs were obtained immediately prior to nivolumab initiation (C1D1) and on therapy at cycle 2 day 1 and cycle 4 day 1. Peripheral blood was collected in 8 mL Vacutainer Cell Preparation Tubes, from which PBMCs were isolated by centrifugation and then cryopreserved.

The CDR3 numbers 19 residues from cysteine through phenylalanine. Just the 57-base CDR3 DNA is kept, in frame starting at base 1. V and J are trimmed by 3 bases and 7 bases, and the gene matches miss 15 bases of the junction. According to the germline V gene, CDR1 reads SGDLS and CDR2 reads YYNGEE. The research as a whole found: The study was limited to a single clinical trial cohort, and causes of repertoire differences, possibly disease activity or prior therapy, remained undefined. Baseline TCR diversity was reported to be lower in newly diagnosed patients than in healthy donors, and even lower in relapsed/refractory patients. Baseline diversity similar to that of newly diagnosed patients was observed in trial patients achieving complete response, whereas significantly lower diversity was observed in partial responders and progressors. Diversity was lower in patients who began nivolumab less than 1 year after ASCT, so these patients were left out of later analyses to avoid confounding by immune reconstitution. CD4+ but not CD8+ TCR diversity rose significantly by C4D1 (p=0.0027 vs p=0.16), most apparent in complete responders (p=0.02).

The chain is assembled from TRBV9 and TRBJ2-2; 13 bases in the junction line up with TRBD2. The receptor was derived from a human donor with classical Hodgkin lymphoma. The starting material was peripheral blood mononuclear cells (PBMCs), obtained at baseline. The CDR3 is CASSAQRGSGLAGIGELFF. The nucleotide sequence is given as TGTGCCAGCAGCGCCCAGAGGGGGTCGGGACTAGCGGGAATCGGGGAGCTGTTTTTT.